The entry that follows covers one T cell receptor beta chain sequence. Its antigen is not identified. With a far larger clone one base away, a read error is the likely cause. For TCR beta, libraries came from iRepertoire HTBI primers and Arm-PCR of CDR3 regions. In the original workflow: Identified across the samples were over 50 TRBV segments and 14 TRBJ segments. TCRdb called the multiplex PCR reads again in MiXCR, with one record for every CDR3 protein. These V and J calls are TCRdb output, not the study's own analysis. In the table there are 350,000 to 500,000 distinct CDR3 sequences, roughly a fifth of which are singletons. Indicated time point: persistent/refractory GD, antithyroid drugs over 5 years with positive TRAb. Following extraction of RNA from PBMCs, that RNA was used to make the TCR library. In each case, Graves' disease was diagnosed per American Thyroid Association guidelines. The EDTA tubes were filled with around 9 milliliters of drawn peripheral blood.

Germline CDR1 reads SGHVS; CDR2 reads FQNEAQ. The V and J ends lost 4 bases and 7 bases respectively, with 16 bases between them. CDR3 size: 15 residues. This record belongs to a study of regulatory T cells in long-lasting Graves disease. Regarding the study as a whole: Owing to a sample size that was small, accuracy may have been reduced.

The chain uses TRBV7-8 and TRBJ2-2; D perhaps matches TRBD1 (6 bases). This specimen consisted of peripheral blood mononuclear cells (PBMCs), obtained when the disease was refractory, from a patient treated with antithyroid drugs. This TCR derives from a female donor with Graves disease. In nucleotides, the CDR3 is TGTGCCAGCAGCTCCGACAGGATCGTAGACGGGGAGCTGTTTTTT. This sequence encodes CASSSDRIVDGELFF. The whole variable domain, filled in from reference TRBV7-8 and TRBJ2-2, reads GAGVSQSPRYKVAKRGQDVALRCDPISGHVSLFWYQQALGQGPEFLTYFQNEAQLDKSGLPSDRFFAERPEGSVSTLKIQRTQQEDSAVYLCASSSDRIVDGELFFGEGSRLTVL.